Shown below are 26 T cell receptor beta chains from a single sample sequenced in a study of OX40 agonist ivuxolimab in advanced cancers. Produced via immunoSEQ multiplex PCR; TCRdb's table is partial and in-frame only. The sample gives tens of thousands of clones, roughly 90% of which show up once; under 3.5% is in the top ten. Source: CD4+ or CD8+ T cells sorted from blood, taken in a trial of the OX40 agonist ivuxolimab. The source of these receptors is an adult with an advanced solid tumor such as melanoma, head and neck, liver or kidney cancer.

The chain links TRBV28 to TRBJ1-2; D gene uncertain. Germline V gene lookup returns CDR1 MDHEN and CDR2 SYDVKM. This CDR3 contains 11 residues. V was cut by 8 bases and J by 2 bases, with 6 bases left in between. CDR3 bases: TGTGCCAGCGGCATAAACTATGGCTACACCTTC. As protein: CASGINYGYTF.

V is TRBV28 and J is TRBJ2-5; a possible D gene is TRBD2 (5 bases). The CDR3 has 14 residues. The germline V gene encodes CDR1 MDHEN and CDR2 SYDVKM. V shed 6 bases and J shed 2 bases, with 13 bases lying between them. CDR3 DNA sequence: TGTGCCAGCAGGATGTCGAGGACTCAAGAGACCCAGTACTTC. Protein: CASRMSRTQETQYF.

The chain uses TRBV11-1 and TRBJ2-3, with TRBD2 as a possible D gene (6 bases). Trimming left V 5 bases short and J 1 base short, with 13 bases between. The CDR3 extends over 15 amino acids. Germline CDR1 reads SGHAT; CDR2 reads FQDESV (reference sequence). CDR3 amino acids: CASSPGGVRTDTQYF. For the CDR3, the DNA is TGTGCCAGCAGCCCAGGCGGGGTTCGCACAGATACGCAGTATTTT.

The gene calls are TRBV5-5 and TRBJ2-7; no reliable D call. This CDR3 is built from 17 residues. Germline loops: CDR1 SGHKS, CDR2 YYEKEE (reference sequence). Trimming stripped 1 base from V and 4 bases from J, with 21 bases between. The CDR3 coding sequence is TGTGCCAGCAGCTTGTCTGCCGCACCGCCCTCCTTTTACGAGCAGTACTTC. This encodes CASSLSAAPPSFYEQYF. Full variable domain (rest looked up from reference TRBV5-5 and TRBJ2-7): DAGVTQSPTHLIKTRGQQVTLRCSPISGHKSVSWYQQVLGQGPQFIFQYYEKEERGRGNFPDRFSARQFPNYSSELNVNALLLGDSALYLCASSLSAAPPSFYEQYFGPGTRLTVT.

This chain links TRBV18 with TRBJ1-2; D ambiguous. From germline, CDR1 is KGHSH and CDR2 LQKENI. CDR3 length: 15 residues. The V end was cut by 3 bases, the J end by 3 bases, with 14 bases between. CDR3 amino acids: CASSPRPGRDYGYTF. The DNA for the CDR3 is TGTGCCAGCTCACCCCGGCCGGGGAGGGACTATGGCTACACCTTC. The variable domain in full, with the rest retrieved from reference TRBV18 and TRBJ1-2, is NAGVMQNPRHLVRRRGQEARLRCSPMKGHSHVYWYRQLPEEGLKFMVYLQKENIIDESGMPKERFSAEFPKEGPSILRIQQVVRGDSAAYFCASSPRPGRDYGYTFGSGTRLTVV.

The chain's CDR3 is CASTLTGELFF. The CDR3 DNA is TGTGCCAGCACTCTAACCGGGGAGCTGTTTTTT. The V and J genes are TRBV7-9 and TRBJ2-2; D is unclear. Trimming removed 7 bases from V and 5 bases from J, with 5 bases in between. The CDR3 consists of 11 residues. Germline V gives CDR1 SEHNR, CDR2 FQNEAQ (reference sequence). The full variable domain, with the rest looked up from reference TRBV7-9 and TRBJ2-2, is DTGVSQNPRHKITKRGQNVTFRCDPISEHNRLYWYRQTLGQGPEFLTYFQNEAQLEKSRLLSDRFSAERPKGSFSTLEIQRTEQGDSAMYLCASTLTGELFFGEGSRLTVL.

This clone was observed a handful of times. V usage is TRBV7-3 and J usage is TRBJ2-5, with D perhaps TRBD2 (6 bases). V lost 5 bases, J lost 5 bases, and 18 bases lay in between. The CDR3 runs 15 residues. From germline, CDR1 is SGHTA and CDR2 FQGTGA. CDR3 amino acids: CASSPAGIGGETQYF. CDR3 in DNA: TGTGCCAGCAGCCCCGCCGGGATAGGAGGGGAGACCCAGTACTTC. Variable domain in full (rest from reference TRBV7-3 and TRBJ2-5): GAGVSQTPSNKVTEKGKYVELRCDPISGHTALYWYRQSLGQGPEFLIYFQGTGAADDSGLPNDRFFAVRPEGSVSTLKIQRTERGDSAVYLCASSPAGIGGETQYFGPGTRLLVL.

The V gene is TRBV6-1, the J gene TRBJ1-2; TRBD1 matches 8 bases. This CDR3 comprises 14 residues. V lost 9 bases to trimming and J lost 2 bases; unmatched junction nucleotides: 8. Germline V lookup: CDR1 MNHNS, CDR2 SASEGT. The CDR3 protein is CASREAGGNYGYTF. The CDR3 DNA reads as TGTGCCAGTAGAGAAGCAGGGGGCAACTATGGCTACACCTTC.

The V gene is TRBV7-6, the J gene TRBJ2-5; D possibly corresponds to TRBD2 (5 bases). The DNA end favors TRBJ2-7, so the J call may be wrong. The CDR3 is 13 residues long. The germline V gene has CDR1 SGHVS and CDR2 FNYEAQ. The CDR3 region is CASSPGRVGEQYF. CDR3 DNA: TGTGCCAGCAGCCCTGGGCGGGTGGGCGAGCAGTACTTC.

The rearrangement links TRBV7-2 to TRBJ2-7; 10 bases are a match to TRBD1. V shed 5 bases and J 2 bases; nucleotides not matched to a gene: 3. Germline CDR1 is SGHTA and CDR2 is FQGNSA. The CDR3 length is 14 residues. The CDR3 nucleotides are TGTGCCAGCAGCCCAGGACAGGGGGCCTACGAGCAGTACTTC. This gives the protein CASSPGQGAYEQYF.

This clone has just a few counts. The chain combines TRBV19 with TRBJ1-6, with D tentatively TRBD1 (6 bases). There are 15 residues in the CDR3. The V end was cut by 7 bases, the J end by 6 bases, with 16 bases between. Germline assignment: CDR1 LNHDA and CDR2 SQIVND (reference sequence). CDR3 DNA: TGTGCCAGTACCTCGACAGGACTGGGTAATTCACCCCTCCACTTT. Residues: CASTSTGLGNSPLHF.

There are a few counts of this clone. The rearrangement uses TRBV5-1 and TRBJ1-5; possible D gene TRBD1, 5 bases. The germline V gene has CDR1 SGHRS and CDR2 YFSETQ. CDR3 size: 15 residues. Trimming removed 7 bases from V and 5 bases from J, with 19 bases in between. As DNA, the CDR3 is TGCGCCAGCCGGGCTACAGGTTTGAGAGATCAGCCCCAGCATTTT. Amino acids: CASRATGLRDQPQHF.

The chain combines TRBV6-6 with TRBJ2-3, with 8 bases that match TRBD1. Germline V gives CDR1 MNHNY, CDR2 SVGAGI (reference sequence). V lost 6 bases to trimming and J lost 2 bases; unmatched junction nucleotides: 4. CDR3 size: 14 residues. CDR3 amino acids: CASRLDRVTDTQYF. For the CDR3, the DNA is TGTGCCAGCAGGTTGGACAGGGTCACAGATACGCAGTATTTT.

The V call is TRBV28, the J call TRBJ1-3, with a tentative D call TRBD1 (5 bases). The V gene's germline CDR1 is MDHEN and CDR2 SYDVKM. The V gene lost 8 bases and the J gene lost 4 bases, with 24 bases spanning the gap. The CDR3 consists of 17 residues. CDR3 in DNA: TGTGCCAGCTCCGCTGCACAGGCGCAGCCCGCCGGAAACACCATATATTTT. This translates into CASSAAQAQPAGNTIYF.

This rearrangement joins TRBV7-2 to TRBJ2-1, with TRBD2 matching over 10 bases. Trimming cost V 2 bases and J 3 bases; bases outside gene matches: 4. CDR1 is SGHTA and CDR2 is FQGNSA in the germline V gene. The CDR3 has 16 amino acids. For the CDR3, the DNA is TGTGCCAGCAGCTTAACGGCTAGCGGGAGCTACAATGAGCAGTTCTTC. It is translated as CASSLTASGSYNEQFF.

The rearrangement links TRBV18 to TRBJ2-2; D is undetermined. The CDR3 consists of 16 residues. The V gene's germline CDR1 is KGHSH and CDR2 LQKENI. V dropped 5 bases and J dropped 1 base, with 14 bases sitting between them. The CDR3 region has the DNA TGTGCCAGCTCAAGTAAGCGCGCGGAGAACACCGGGGAGCTGTTTTTT. Protein product: CASSSKRAENTGELFF.

The chain links TRBV7-6 to TRBJ2-2; D unresolved. The CDR3 covers 16 residues. The germline V and J ends were trimmed by 0 bases and 0 bases, with 8 bases remaining between them. Germline V lookup: CDR1 SGHVS, CDR2 FNYEAQ. The CDR3 reads CASSLAPGANTGELFF. CDR3 DNA: TGTGCCAGCAGCTTAGCCCCCGGAGCGAACACCGGGGAGCTGTTTTTT.

Note on this clone: Its ends do not fully match the called genes, so a read error is possible. For the CDR3, the DNA is TGCGCAACAGCTACGAGATACGAGCAGTACTTC. Residues: CATATRYEQYF. The genes are TRBV6-1 and TRBJ2-7; no reliable D call. Germline CDR1 is MNHNS and CDR2 is SASEGT. The CDR3 runs to 11 residues.

This chain uses TRBV25-1 with TRBJ2-7; perhaps D is TRBD1 or TRBD2 (5 bases each). The CDR3 length is 16 residues. The V end lost 3 bases, the J end lost 1 base, and 16 bases lay between the germline ends. Germline CDR1 is MGHDK and CDR2 is SYGVNS. Written as DNA, the CDR3 is TGTGCCAGCAGTGAGGGGTGGGGGACGCCATCCTACGAGCAGTACTTC. This encodes CASSEGWGTPSYEQYF.

The table lists this clone with a count of one. The gene calls are TRBV28 and TRBJ1-5, with 8 nucleotides matching TRBD1. Germline CDR1 and CDR2: MDHEN and SYDVKM. The CDR3 spans 14 residues. J lost 7 bases, V lost 6 bases, and 8 bases had no gene match. CDR3 protein: CASRSDRGVQPQHF. CDR3 coding DNA: TGTGCCAGCAGATCAGACAGGGGAGTCCAGCCCCAGCATTTT.

The rearrangement joins TRBV6-6 to TRBJ1-1; 8 bases line up with TRBD1. Germline loops: CDR1 MNHNY, CDR2 SVGAGI (reference sequence). The J segment lost 4 bases and the V segment lost 10 bases, leaving 5 bases of the junction unmatched. CDR3 size: 12 residues. CDR3 sequence (DNA): TGTGCCATCAGGGGGCCGAGCACTGAAGCTTTCTTT. This gives the protein CAIRGPSTEAFF.

As regards this clone: Because the CDR3's place on the DNA is in doubt, the DNA is left out and the CDR3 is given as listed by TCRdb. J is TRBJ2-7 and V is TRBV7-1; TRBD1 was called by the table and not checked on the DNA. TRBV7-1 is annotated as an ORF whose role is uncertain. The CDR3 is 14 amino acids long, termini counted. The CDR3 reads CASSLSVGQGIPHF.

The rearrangement joins TRBV11-3 to TRBJ2-3, with D possibly TRBD1 on 5 matching bases. CDR1 and CDR2 from the germline V gene are SGHNT and YENEEA. The V gene lost 0 bases and the J gene lost 4 bases, with 8 bases spanning the gap. This CDR3 spans 14 amino acids. The CDR3, as DNA: TGTGCCAGCAGCTTAGACAGGGCCGCAGATACGCAGTATTTT. It translates to CASSLDRAADTQYF.

V is TRBV18 and J is TRBJ2-2; 7 bases agree with TRBD1. V was pared by 3 bases and J by 1 base, with 5 bases of the junction left unmatched. Germline V lookup: CDR1 KGHSH, CDR2 LQKENI. The CDR3 totals 16 residues. In DNA form, the CDR3 reads TGTGCCAGCTCACCCTCCGGGACAGTGAACACCGGGGAGCTGTTTTTT. Its translation: CASSPSGTVNTGELFF.

This clone was observed once. The sample contains more than one DNA sequence encoding this CDR3. The rearrangement uses TRBV28 and TRBJ2-7; 7 bases are a match to TRBD2. The CDR3 loop spans 15 amino acids. Germline-derived CDR1 and CDR2 are MDHEN and SYDVKM. Trimming cost V 4 bases and J 0 bases; bases outside gene matches: 6. The CDR3 is CASSSGLADSYEQYF. The DNA of the CDR3 is TGTGCCAGCAGTTCGGGCCTAGCGGACTCCTACGAGCAGTACTTC. Combining the CDR3 with reference TRBV28 and TRBJ2-7 gives the whole variable domain DVKVTQSSRYLVKRTGEKVFLECVQDMDHENMFWYRQDPGLGLRLIYFSYDVKMKEKGDIPEGYSVSREKKERFSLILESASTNQTSMYLCASSSGLADSYEQYFGPGTRLTVT.

V usage is TRBV11-3 and J usage is TRBJ1-3; no clear D gene. Germline values: CDR1 SGHNT, CDR2 YENEEA. Trimming cost V 5 bases and J 0 bases, with 5 bases left between them. The CDR3 contains 13 residues. CDR3 amino acids: CASSPLSGNTIYF. The CDR3 DNA follows: TGTGCCAGCAGCCCTCTCTCTGGAAACACCATATATTTT.